The subject of this entry is one TCR beta chain. Trimming took 5 bases from V and 0 from J, leaving 8 bases between them. The CDR3 extends over 13 amino acids. Germline-derived CDR1 and CDR2 are GTSNPN and SVGIG (reference sequence). This sample was taken from a study of graft-versus-host responses after intestinal transplantation. Sequencing used immunoSEQ multiplex PCR; TCRdb keeps in-frame clones, though not all of them. This table has 10,000 to 15,000 clones, more than 85% appearing once. The chain employs TRBV30 and TRBJ1-3; D may be TRBD1 (5 bases). The sample was PBMCs, taken roughly 110 days after intestinal transplant. This receptor was identified in a human patient who received an intestinal transplant, so some T cells may come from the graft donor. CDR3 sequence (DNA): TGTGCCTGGGAGGGGAACTCTGGAAACACCATATATTTT. It codes for CAWEGNSGNTIYF.